Listed below are T cell receptor beta chains from one sample, sequenced in a study of T cells in Graves' hyperthyroidism and ophthalmopathy. TCRdb reanalysed the multiplex PCR reads using MiXCR and keeps one entry per CDR3 protein. Of hundreds of thousands of distinct CDR3 sequences in the sample, roughly 14% were seen once. Sample: blood. These receptor sequences come from a woman aged 25 to 39 with Graves' hyperthyroidism. Each CDR3 is given with its conserved first and last residue. Each record gives: J gene, clone size, D gene, V gene, CDR3 protein, CDR3 DNA. A D gene is named only where the DNA matches it firmly. A row's size may be missing; if present it is once, few, many or a size class.

j_gene: TRBJ2-5
abundance: many
d_gene: NA
v_gene: TRBV11-2
CDR3aa: CASSVQERTQYF
CDR3nt: TGTGCCAGCAGCGTACAGGAGAGGACCCAGTACTTC

j_gene: TRBJ2-1
abundance: many
d_gene: NA
v_gene: TRBV6-1
CDR3aa: CASSYGDNEQFF
CDR3nt: TGTGCCAGCAGTTATGGCGACAATGAGCAGTTCTTC

j_gene: TRBJ2-7
abundance: NA
d_gene: TRBD2
v_gene: TRBV7-6
CDR3aa: CASSYLAGEEYEQYF
CDR3nt: TGTGCCAGCAGCTATCTAGCGGGAGAAGAGTACGAGCAGTACTTC

j_gene: TRBJ2-1
abundance: many
d_gene: TRBD2
v_gene: TRBV11-2
CDR3aa: CASRGLAGRLHREQFF
CDR3nt: TGTGCCAGCAGAGGACTAGCGGGACGGCTTCACCGTGAGCAGTTCTTC

j_gene: TRBJ1-4
abundance: NA
d_gene: NA
v_gene: TRBV14
CDR3aa: CASSQGRTANEKLFF
CDR3nt: TGTGCCAGCAGCCAGGGGAGAACGGCTAATGAAAAACTGTTTTTT

j_gene: TRBJ2-7
abundance: many
d_gene: TRBD1
v_gene: TRBV4-1
CDR3aa: CASSLGAGGSYEQYF
CDR3nt: TGCGCCAGCAGCCTCGGGGCAGGGGGCTCCTACGAGCAGTACTTC

j_gene: TRBJ1-3
abundance: many
d_gene: NA
v_gene: TRBV28
CDR3aa: CASSSGPGNTIYF
CDR3nt: TGTGCCAGCAGTTCGGGGCCCGGAAACACCATATATTTT

j_gene: TRBJ2-2
abundance: NA
d_gene: TRBD1
v_gene: TRBV6-1
CDR3aa: CASSRSVGQFDTGELFF
CDR3nt: TGTGCCAGCAGTCGGTCCGTGGGACAGTTTGACACCGGGGAGCTGTTTTTT

j_gene: TRBJ2-6
abundance: NA
d_gene: TRBD2
v_gene: TRBV4-2
CDR3aa: CASSQGTITSGMSGANVLTF
CDR3nt: TGTGCCAGCAGCCAAGGGACTATAACTAGCGGGATGTCTGGGGCCAACGTCCTGACTTTC

j_gene: TRBJ1-5
abundance: many
d_gene: NA
v_gene: TRBV6-1
CDR3aa: CASSLKGTQPQHF
CDR3nt: TGTGCCAGCAGTTTGAAGGGGACTCAGCCCCAGCATTTT

j_gene: TRBJ2-5
abundance: many
d_gene: NA
v_gene: TRBV3-1
CDR3aa: CASSQGQLGIPETQYF
CDR3nt: TGTGCCAGCAGCCAAGGCCAACTAGGAATTCCAGAGACCCAGTACTTC

j_gene: TRBJ1-2
abundance: few
d_gene: NA
v_gene: TRBV20-1
CDR3aa: CSGPNYGYTF
CDR3nt: TGCAGCGGACCTAACTATGGCTACACCTTC

j_gene: TRBJ2-7
abundance: few
d_gene: NA
v_gene: TRBV6-2/TRBV6-3
CDR3aa: CASSYTGDFYEQYF
CDR3nt: TGTGCCAGCAGTTATACAGGGGACTTTTACGAGCAGTACTTC

j_gene: TRBJ2-4
abundance: NA
d_gene: NA
v_gene: TRBV7-9
CDR3aa: CASSPRGADTTLAKNIQYF
CDR3nt: TGTGCCAGCAGCCCCCGGGGAGCGGATACGACACTAGCCAAAAACATTCAGTACTTC

j_gene: TRBJ2-3
abundance: many
d_gene: NA
v_gene: TRBV10-3
CDR3aa: CAISEQPEGLTDTQYF
CDR3nt: TGTGCCATCAGTGAGCAGCCGGAGGGTCTTACAGATACGCAGTATTTT

j_gene: TRBJ2-5
abundance: many
d_gene: TRBD1
v_gene: TRBV10-3
CDR3aa: CAIHPGTGGETQYF
CDR3nt: TGTGCCATTCACCCCGGGACAGGAGGAGAGACCCAGTACTTC

j_gene: TRBJ1-5
abundance: NA
d_gene: NA
v_gene: TRBV28
CDR3aa: CASTPPRSRTQPQHF
CDR3nt: TGTGCCAGCACCCCGCCGCGGTCCCGGACGCAGCCCCAGCATTTT

j_gene: TRBJ1-6
abundance: NA
d_gene: TRBD1
v_gene: TRBV10-1
CDR3aa: CASSDGRGTPLHF
CDR3nt: TGCGCCAGCAGTGACGGCAGGGGGACACCCCTCCACTTT

j_gene: TRBJ2-1
abundance: many
d_gene: TRBD2
v_gene: TRBV7-2
CDR3aa: CASSLGLAGEQFF
CDR3nt: TGTGCCAGCAGCTTAGGCCTAGCGGGAGAGCAGTTCTTC

j_gene: TRBJ1-5
abundance: many
d_gene: NA
v_gene: TRBV2
CDR3aa: CASSGGSNQPQHF
CDR3nt: TGTGCCAGCAGTGGAGGCAGCAATCAGCCCCAGCATTTT

j_gene: TRBJ2-7
abundance: many
d_gene: NA
v_gene: TRBV9
CDR3aa: CASSLTPSVGEQYF
CDR3nt: TGTGCCAGCAGCTTGACCCCGTCAGTGGGGGAGCAGTACTTC

j_gene: TRBJ2-7
abundance: many
d_gene: NA
v_gene: TRBV20-1
CDR3aa: CSARWTNDEQYF
CDR3nt: TGCAGTGCCCGGTGGACGAACGACGAGCAGTACTTC

j_gene: TRBJ1-1
abundance: few
d_gene: NA
v_gene: TRBV6-5
CDR3aa: CASSYPQGVRAFF
CDR3nt: TGTGCCAGCAGTTACCCGCAAGGGGTTCGGGCTTTCTTT

j_gene: TRBJ1-3
abundance: many
d_gene: NA
v_gene: TRBV28
CDR3aa: CASTRSSSGNTIYF
CDR3nt: TGTGCCAGCACTAGGTCGTCCTCTGGAAACACCATATATTTT

j_gene: TRBJ2-1
abundance: NA
d_gene: NA
v_gene: TRBV28
CDR3aa: CASSVTLPTNEQFF
CDR3nt: TGTGCCAGCAGTGTGACCCTCCCCACTAATGAGCAGTTCTTC

j_gene: TRBJ1-2
abundance: few
d_gene: NA
v_gene: TRBV5-4
CDR3aa: CASSLHGGIGGYTF
CDR3nt: TGTGCCAGCAGCTTGCACGGAGGGATAGGTGGCTACACCTTC

j_gene: TRBJ2-7
abundance: many
d_gene: NA
v_gene: TRBV2
CDR3aa: CASSRRGIYEQYF
CDR3nt: TGTGCCAGCAGTCGTAGAGGAATCTACGAGCAGTACTTC

j_gene: TRBJ2-5
abundance: NA
d_gene: NA
v_gene: TRBV2
CDR3aa: CASNGYRQETQYF
CDR3nt: TGTGCCAGCAACGGTTACCGACAAGAGACCCAGTACTTC